Given below is one T cell receptor (beta chain) in context. Its antigen is currently unknown. The J segment lost 2 bases and the V segment lost 1 base, leaving 8 bases of the junction unmatched. From germline, CDR1 is DFQATT and CDR2 SNEGSKA (reference sequence). The CDR3 sequence is 16 residues long. These data are taken from a study of Graves' ophthalmopathy and Graves' hyperthyroidism. Study-level findings and limits: Among expanded thyroid clonotypes above 0.001 frequency, most also occurred in blood. The model predicted ophthalmopathy progression with over 60% sensitivity and approximately 72% specificity.

RNA transcripts yielded amplified TCR beta CDR3 regions. After a first-round RT-PCR with HTBI primers, a second-round multiplex PCR was run. Each CDR3 protein is one row after TCRdb ran MiXCR on the multiplex PCR reads. The profile covers tens of thousands of distinct CDR3 sequences, with approximately 50% appearing a single time and approximately 24% taken by the ten largest. The TCR comes from an adult woman with stable Graves' hyperthyroidism. This chain links TRBV20-1 with TRBJ2-5; TRBD2 aligns across 9 bases. The sequencing input was peripheral blood. CDR3 in amino acids: CSARAETSGSQETQYF. The CDR3, as DNA: TGCAGTGCTAGAGCCGAGACTAGCGGATCACAAGAGACCCAGTACTTC.